This T cell receptor beta chain is from a study of naive and memory T cell subsets. Study results and caveats: Naive repertoires, especially CD8, held a few larger clonotypes, possibly memory cells re-expressing CD45RA.

Both TRBC1 and TRBC2 were covered by a beta constant-region primer of two equimolar oligonucleotides. Nested alpha and beta constant-region primers with the SP2 primer drove four PCR rounds on ligated cDNA. MiXCR, run by TCRdb on the UMI-ligation and nested PCR reads, gives a single entry per CDR3 protein. Among around 160,000 distinct CDR3 sequences, 22% were seen once, and the ten largest hold 0.1% to 0.11%. About this clonotype: The target antigen is unknown.

Germline V gives CDR1 DFQATT, CDR2 SNEGSKA (reference sequence). This CDR3 region has 15 residues. Between the trimmed V and J ends, which lost 6 bases and 4 bases, there was a span of 20 bases. Material for sequencing was naive CD4+ T cells from blood. This chain joins TRBV20-1 and TRBJ2-3; maybe TRBD1 (6 bases). The TCR originated in a human donor in good health. The CDR3 nucleotides read TGCAGTGCCGAAGAGGACAGTCGACGAGCAGATACGCAGTATTTT. It encodes CSAEEDSRRADTQYF.